Here is one TCR beta chain with its context. These data belong to a study of OX40 agonist ivuxolimab in advanced cancers. Sequenced by immunoSEQ multiplex PCR; TCRdb stores in-frame clones only, minus some. Found here are 78,000 or so clones, roughly nine tenths of them singletons; the top ten hold approximately 2.9%. Germline trimming cut 3 bases from V and 0 bases from J; bases unmatched to any gene: 9. The V gene's germline CDR1 is GTSNPN and CDR2 SVGIG (reference sequence). The CDR3 totals 16 residues. The chain employs TRBV30 and TRBJ1-2, with 8 bases fitting TRBD1. Source: CD4+ or CD8+ T cells sorted from blood, taken in a trial of the OX40 agonist ivuxolimab. This clonotype was sampled from an adult with an advanced solid tumor such as melanoma, head and neck, liver or kidney cancer. DNA for the CDR3: TGTGCCTGGAGCACGGGACAGGCGCCCCCTAACTATGGCTACACCTTC. The encoded protein is CAWSTGQAPPNYGYTF.